This TCR beta chain was sequenced for a study of cytomegalovirus exposure and HLA in healthy donors. Looking at the study overall: Of the donors genotyped, several hundred in all, about 82% fell in the Caucasian-associated ancestry cluster.

This clone appeared a few times. Its antigen is not known. With 0 bases clipped from V and 0 bases from J, the junction kept 12 bases outside the gene matches. Germline V lookup: CDR1 SQVTM, CDR2 ANQGSEA. CDR3 length equals 18 residues. Study conclusions and caveats: TCR beta sequences reportedly predicted the HLA-A and HLA-B alleles of most subjects accurately. Overall, around 160 TCR beta chains were annotated as cytomegalovirus-associated.

The PCR used 60 Vbeta and 13 Jbeta primers. Method: immunoSEQ multiplex PCR; TCRdb's copy keeps in-frame clones and lacks some. Of 100,000 to 150,000 clones listed, 65% to 80% were seen once; the top ten hold 9.5% to 15%. Sequenced sample: PBMCs. The chain combines TRBV29-1 with TRBJ2-3, with 7 nucleotides matching TRBD2. The clonotype comes from a woman aged 40 to 50 in good health and CMV-seropositive. In DNA form, the CDR3 reads TGCAGCGTTGAAGATCAGGAAAGGCTAGCGGCTAGCACAGATACGCAGTATTTT. This encodes CSVEDQERLAASTDTQYF.